This T cell receptor beta chain was retrieved from a study of blood T cell repertoires in COVID-19. Across the study: COVID-19 samples, acute and convalescent, were from the United States, Italy and Spain. PBMCs, B-cell-depleted T cells, or T cells provided the cDNA or gDNA that made up the material.

Study processing details: Amplifying reference gene primers gave estimates of nucleated cell counts. The protocol was immunoSEQ multiplex PCR, while the TCRdb copy is restricted to in-frame clones and leaves out a portion. The V and J calls and the clone size are those of that table, but D and trimming were determined from the DNA. The table has 300,000 to 400,000 clones, more than 85% seen once. Between the trimmed V and J ends, which lost 0 bases and 2 bases, there was a span of 4 bases. CDR3 length: 13 residues. Germline V gene lookup returns CDR1 LGHDT and CDR2 YNNKEL (reference sequence). The sample comprised peripheral blood. The rearrangement links TRBV3-1 (or the pseudogene TRBV3-2) to TRBJ1-2; D is undetermined. This sequence originates from a human donor in a cohort sampled during active COVID-19. The CDR3 region is CASSQDGNYGYTF. CDR3 nucleotide sequence: TGTGCCAGCAGCCAAGACGGGAACTATGGCTACACCTTC.